The 12 T cell receptor beta chains in this list originate from one sample, sequenced in a study of blood T cell repertoires in COVID-19. The method was immunoSEQ multiplex PCR; TCRdb's version includes in-frame clones alone and lacks a portion of them. The sample holds about 250,000 clones, 88% seen once. The sequenced sample was peripheral blood. These TCRs come from an elderly man with acute or convalescent COVID-19.

J is TRBJ1-5 and V is TRBV5-4; 8 bases agree with TRBD1. The CDR3 runs to 15 residues. Germline loops: CDR1 SGHNT, CDR2 YYREEE (reference sequence). V lost 2 bases and J lost 4; bases outside the gene matches: 5. CDR3 residues: CASSLQGGTNQPQHF. The CDR3 coding sequence is TGTGCCAGCAGCTTACAGGGGGGGACTAATCAGCCCCAGCATTTT.

This clone appeared once. The chain is built from TRBV9 and TRBJ2-2; D remains unclear. Per germline, CDR1 SGDLS and CDR2 YYNGEE. The CDR3 contains 16 residues. With 4 bases removed from V and 6 bases from J, the gap between germline ends came to 19 bases. The CDR3 sequence is CASSPPDASSAGELFF. In DNA form, the CDR3 reads TGTGCCAGCAGCCCTCCAGACGCGTCCAGCGCCGGGGAGCTGTTTTTT.

This rearrangement joins TRBV7-2 to TRBJ1-5, with 7 bases matching TRBD1. The V and J ends lost 4 bases and 6 bases, in that order; junction bases with no gene match: 9. Germline CDR1 SGHTA, CDR2 FQGNSA. CDR3 length: 15 residues. This CDR3 reads CASSWGDRDAQPQHF. In nucleotides, the CDR3 is TGTGCCAGCAGCTGGGGAGACAGGGATGCTCAGCCCCAGCATTTT.

The chain links TRBV5-6 to TRBJ2-4; D unclear. Germline V gene data show CDR1 as SGHDT and CDR2 as YYEEEE. There are 19 residues in the CDR3. Trimming took off 3 bases at V and 0 bases at J, with 22 bases between the two ends. CDR3 bases: TGTGCCAGCAGCTACCTGGAGAATTATCGAGTCCTAGCCAAAAACATTCAGTACTTC. Protein sequence: CASSYLENYRVLAKNIQYF.

The chain carries TRBV6-5 and TRBJ1-6; possibly TRBD1 for D (5 bases). The CDR3 sequence is 14 residues long. The V end was cut by 0 bases, the J end by 14 bases, with 14 bases between. The germline CDR1 and CDR2 sequences are MNHEY and SVGAGI. DNA of the CDR3: TGTGCCAGCAGTTACTCCGAATGGGGGGGAACCCTCCACTTT. Amino acids: CASSYSEWGGTLHF.

This sequence joins TRBV5-5 and TRBJ2-3; no definite D call. V gave up 0 bases and J gave up 4 bases, with 12 bases separating them. The CDR3 is 15 residues long. The germline CDR1 and CDR2 sequences are SGHKS and YYEKEE (reference sequence). CDR3 in amino acids: CASSLENHPADTQYF. The CDR3 nucleotides read TGTGCCAGCAGCTTGGAAAACCACCCGGCAGATACGCAGTATTTT. The whole variable domain, filled in from reference TRBV5-5 and TRBJ2-3, reads DAGVTQSPTHLIKTRGQQVTLRCSPISGHKSVSWYQQVLGQGPQFIFQYYEKEERGRGNFPDRFSARQFPNYSSELNVNALLLGDSALYLCASSLENHPADTQYFGPGTRLTVL.

This chain joins TRBV5-1 and TRBJ1-6; D possibly corresponds to TRBD1 (6 bases). V shed 0 bases and J shed 9 bases, with 13 bases lying between them. CDR3 length: 15 amino acids. From germline, CDR1 is SGHRS and CDR2 YFSETQ. The CDR3 region has the DNA TGCGCCAGCAGCTTGGAAGGCAGGGGAACTTCACCCCTCCACTTT. Amino acid sequence: CASSLEGRGTSPLHF.

This clone showed up just once. The V call is TRBV29-1, the J call TRBJ2-7; D is ambiguous. The CDR3 totals 11 residues. The germline gives CDR1 SQVTM, CDR2 ANQGSEA. V was cut by 6 bases and J by 3 bases, with 9 bases left in between. The CDR3 coding sequence is TGCAGCGTGGTTGACATCTACGAGCAGTACTTC. The encoded protein is CSVVDIYEQYF.

The CDR3 region is CASSLGPSGSSQETQYF. The DNA of the CDR3 is TGTGCCAGCAGCTTAGGTCCTAGCGGGAGTTCTCAAGAGACCCAGTACTTC. The chain employs TRBV13 and TRBJ2-5; 10 bases align to TRBD2. The CDR3 sequence is 17 residues long. V gave up 0 bases and J gave up 2 bases; unmatched junction bases: 6. Germline CDR1 reads PRHDT; CDR2 reads FYEKMQ (reference sequence).

Points on this clone: This specimen includes other DNA sequences encoding the same CDR3. The V gene is TRBV19, the J gene TRBJ1-2; perhaps TRBD1 as D (5 bases). CDR1 is LNHDA, CDR2 SQIVND, per germline (reference sequence). The CDR3 totals 13 residues. Trimming removed 6 bases from V and 3 bases from J, with 11 bases in between. CDR3 in DNA: TGTGCCAGTAGCCCCACGGGGGACTATGGCTACACCTTC. This sequence encodes CASSPTGDYGYTF.

The chain joins TRBV7-6 to TRBJ2-1; TRBD2 matches at 8 bases. The V gene's germline CDR1 is SGHVS and CDR2 FNYEAQ. V shed 3 bases, J shed 3 bases, and the junction held 4 bases outside the gene matches. CDR3 length: 15 residues. CDR3 residues: CASSFGGAGYNEQFF. The CDR3 DNA reads TGTGCCAGCAGCTTCGGGGGGGCTGGCTACAATGAGCAGTTCTTC.

This clone showed up just once. The genes are TRBV3-1 (or the pseudogene TRBV3-2) and TRBJ1-6, with TRBD1 identical over 8 bases. CDR3 size: 16 residues. Germline trimming cut 3 bases from V and 7 bases from J; bases unmatched to any gene: 8. Germline CDR1 reads LGHDT; CDR2 reads YNNKEL (reference sequence). Here the CDR3 DNA reads TGTGCCAGCAGCCATCTGCCGGGACAGGCGAATTCACCCCTCCACTTT. Encoded protein: CASSHLPGQANSPLHF.